Each of the 21 T cell receptor beta chains below was sequenced from the same sample in a study of PD-1 blockade in classical Hodgkin lymphoma (dated by TCRdb to about 2020). Library construction relied on the immunoSEQ multiplex PCR assay. TCRdb took this table from immuneACCESS and kept in-frame rearrangements with V and J called. Such tables lack part of the clones; where checked against another copy, unresolved V genes explain under half of the gap, and the rest is unexplained. Recorded for this sample are about 19,000 clones; about 77% of them occurred a single time. Around 20% of the sample belongs to the ten largest clones. Read against the paper, the sample's time point label means: cycle 4 day 1 (C4D1), after 5 to 7 weeks of nivolumab. All trial patients had relapsed after autologous stem cell transplantation, with cohorts A, B and C differing in prior brentuximab vedotin exposure. This material consisted of peripheral blood mononuclear cells (PBMCs), taken before the fourth cycle of nivolumab. The origin of the receptors is a human donor with classical Hodgkin lymphoma.

This clone is labeled medium-sized. The chain is built from TRBV7-9 and TRBJ1-2, with TRBD1 matching 8 bases. The CDR3 runs 15 residues. Germline CDR1 is SEHNR and CDR2 is FQNEAQ (reference sequence). Trimming took 6 bases from V and 8 from J; bases not matched to a gene: 14. The CDR3 DNA reads as TGTGCCAGCAGTTCCCCGGACAGGGAAGTGAAAGGCTACACCTTC. It is translated as CASSSPDREVKGYTF.

The chain has TRBV7-8 and TRBJ2-4; the match to TRBD1 covers 9 bases. CDR3 length equals 18 residues. With 3 bases clipped from V and 0 bases from J, the junction kept 9 bases outside the gene matches. CDR1 and CDR2 (germline): SGHVS, FQNEAQ. The CDR3 sequence is CASSFSTDRGEAKNIQYF. The CDR3 DNA is TGTGCCAGCAGCTTTAGTACCGACAGGGGGGAAGCCAAAAACATTCAGTACTTC. The variable domain in full, with the rest retrieved from reference TRBV7-8 and TRBJ2-4, is GAGVSQSPRYKVAKRGQDVALRCDPISGHVSLFWYQQALGQGPEFLTYFQNEAQLDKSGLPSDRFFAERPEGSVSTLKIQRTQQEDSAVYLCASSFSTDRGEAKNIQYFGAGTRLSVL.

This sequence joins TRBV5-6 and TRBJ2-1, with D perhaps TRBD2 (6 bases). Deletions cut 2 bases from V and 0 bases from J, with 12 bases between. This CDR3 comprises 16 residues. The germline gives CDR1 SGHDT, CDR2 YYEEEE. CDR3 amino acids: CASSLGGTRSYNEQFF. CDR3 DNA sequence: TGTGCCAGCAGCTTAGGAGGGACCCGCTCCTACAATGAGCAGTTCTTC.

The chain uses TRBV4-1 and TRBJ2-1; D call uncertain. V was trimmed by 0 bases and J by 13 bases, leaving 10 bases between them. CDR1 is MGHRA and CDR2 is YSYEKL in the germline V gene. The CDR3 totals 12 residues. The CDR3 bases are TGCGCCAGCAGCCAAGAGTTGGCACATCAGTTCTTC. It translates to CASSQELAHQFF.

The rearrangement joins TRBV28 to TRBJ1-5; D is uncertain. V was cut by 4 bases and J by 0 bases, with 13 bases left in between. Per germline, CDR1 MDHEN and CDR2 SYDVKM. This CDR3 spans 16 amino acids. CDR3 loop: CASSSAQALSNQPQHF. DNA of the CDR3: TGTGCCAGCAGTTCGGCCCAGGCCCTTAGCAATCAGCCCCAGCATTTT.

This clone occurred once. The CDR3 protein is CASSLLPGGETQYF. DNA for the CDR3: TGTGCCAGCAGCTTGTTGCCCGGGGGAGAGACCCAGTACTTC. The genes are TRBV5-8 and TRBJ2-5; maybe TRBD2 (6 bases). CDR3 size: 14 residues. In germline, CDR1 is SGHTS, CDR2 YDEGEE. Trimming took 1 base from V and 4 from J, leaving 11 bases between them.

The gene calls are TRBV6-5 and TRBJ2-7; TRBD1 aligns across 9 bases. Trimming cost V 7 bases and J 3 bases; bases outside gene matches: 4. The CDR3 loop spans 13 amino acids. The germline V gene encodes CDR1 MNHEY and CDR2 SVGAGI. CDR3 sequence (DNA): TGTGCCAGCATGAGACAGGGGGGCTACGAGCAGTACGTC. It yields the protein CASMRQGGYEQYV.

The genes are TRBV11-2 and TRBJ1-5, with 8 bases matching TRBD1. The V and J ends lost 3 bases and 4 bases, in that order; junction bases with no gene match: 8. Looked up from germline, CDR1 is SGHAT and CDR2 is FQNNGV. The CDR3 sequence is 16 residues long. This CDR3 is CASSLSRQGTNQPQHF. The DNA for the CDR3 is TGTGCCAGCAGCTTGTCGAGACAGGGGACGAATCAGCCCCAGCATTTT.

The J gene is TRBJ1-5, the V gene TRBV28; D perhaps matches TRBD1 (5 bases). Germline V CDR1 and CDR2: MDHEN, SYDVKM. This CDR3 has 13 amino acids. Deletions cut 8 bases from V and 4 bases from J, with 12 bases between. CDR3 nucleotide sequence: TGTGCCAGCCAAAACCAGGGAAATCAGCCCCAGCATTTT. Amino acids: CASQNQGNQPQHF.

The rearrangement uses TRBV19 and TRBJ1-5; D gene unclear. Germline V gives CDR1 LNHDA, CDR2 SQIVND (reference sequence). Between the trimmed V and J ends, which lost 3 bases and 1 base, there was a span of 7 bases. CDR3 size: 14 residues. The CDR3: CASSIAGSNQPQHF. In nucleotides, the CDR3 is TGTGCCAGTAGTATCGCGGGCAGCAATCAGCCCCAGCATTTT.

The rearrangement links TRBV5-4 to TRBJ1-6, with a possible D match to TRBD1 (5 bases). The CDR3 covers 16 residues. Germline V CDR1 and CDR2: SGHNT, YYREEE (reference sequence). Trimming stripped 3 bases from V and 8 bases from J, with 18 bases between. The CDR3 region has the DNA TGTGCCAGCAGCTCCAACAGTGCCGTCAGGGATTCACCCCTCCACTTT. Protein product: CASSSNSAVRDSPLHF.

The rearrangement uses TRBV5-1 and TRBJ2-1, with 8 bases matching TRBD1. J was trimmed by 11 bases and V by 3 bases; bases with no gene match: 4. CDR3 size: 12 residues. Germline CDR1 reads SGHRS; CDR2 reads YFSETQ. CDR3 sequence (DNA): TGCGCCAGCAGCTCGACAGGGGCTAAGCAGTTCTTC. It is translated as CASSSTGAKQFF.

This clone appeared a few times. The gene calls are TRBV5-6 and TRBJ2-6; possible D gene TRBD2, 5 bases. The germline gives CDR1 SGHDT, CDR2 YYEEEE. Trimming stripped 4 bases from V and 0 bases from J, with 17 bases between. The CDR3 loop spans 18 amino acids. CDR3 amino acids: CASSTRDPWFSGANVLTF. In nucleotides, the CDR3 is TGTGCCAGCAGCACTCGGGATCCGTGGTTCTCTGGGGCCAACGTCCTGACTTTC.

The chain is built from TRBV29-1 and TRBJ2-7; 7 bases agree with TRBD2. The V segment lost 4 bases and the J segment 4 bases; nucleotides outside the gene matches: 7. This CDR3 comprises 13 residues. Per the germline V gene, CDR1 is SQVTM and CDR2 is ANQGSEA. In nucleotides, the CDR3 is TGCAGCGTTGGAGATAGCGGGTGGTACGAGCAGTACTTC. Translated, it gives CSVGDSGWYEQYF.

The chain has TRBV4-3 and TRBJ1-1, with 9 bases that match TRBD1. CDR3 length equals 13 residues. V lost 6 bases and J lost 11; bases outside the gene matches: 10. Germline V gene lookup returns CDR1 LGHNA and CDR2 YSLEER. For the CDR3, the DNA is TGCGCCAGCAGGGGACAGGGAAGGAGCAGGGCTTTCTTT. Amino acids: CASRGQGRSRAFF.

The chain joins TRBV5-4 to TRBJ2-2, with 10 positions matching TRBD2. CDR3 length: 16 residues. V trimming: 3 bases; J trimming: 7 bases; junction bases outside the gene matches: 9. In germline, CDR1 is SGHNT, CDR2 YYREEE (reference sequence). The CDR3 reads CASSWGLAGADGELFF. As DNA, the CDR3 is TGTGCCAGCAGCTGGGGGCTAGCGGGAGCGGACGGGGAGCTGTTTTTT.

Remarks on this clone: One end of the junction is discordant with germline, which a read error may explain. The chain uses TRBV5-8 and TRBJ2-4; 9 bases align to TRBD1. The CDR3 extends over 13 amino acids. Germline V CDR1 and CDR2: SGHTS, YDEGEE. CDR3 nucleotides: TGTGCCAGCAGCTATTGGGGATGGGACAGGGACTTCTTC. Its translation: CASSYWGWDRDFF. Full variable domain (remainder filled in from reference TRBV5-8 and TRBJ2-4): EAGVTQSPTHLIKTRGQQATLRCSPISGHTSVYWYQQALGLGLQFLLWYDEGEERNRGNFPPRFSGRQFPNYSSELNVNALELEDSALYLCASSYWGWDRDFFGAGTRLSVL.

This chain uses TRBV11-2 with TRBJ2-2; D is unclear. V was cut by 3 bases and J by 5 bases, with 10 bases left in between. Germline assignment: CDR1 SGHAT and CDR2 FQNNGV. This CDR3 spans 14 amino acids. The CDR3 here is CASSLLSGTGELFF. CDR3 DNA: TGTGCCAGCAGCTTGTTATCCGGGACCGGGGAGCTGTTTTTT. The whole variable domain, filled in from reference TRBV11-2 and TRBJ2-2, reads EAGVAQSPRYKIIEKRQSVAFWCNPISGHATLYWYQQILGQGPKLLIQFQNNGVVDDSQLPKDRFSAERLKGVDSTLKIQPAKLEDSAVYLCASSLLSGTGELFFGEGSRLTVL.

This chain connects TRBV4-3 to TRBJ2-1, with 7 bases that match TRBD1. The V segment lost 0 bases and the J segment 1 base; nucleotides outside the gene matches: 3. The CDR3 loop spans 16 amino acids. CDR1 LGHNA and CDR2 YSLEER come from the germline V gene. The CDR3 bases are TGCGCCAGCAGCCAAGAAGACAGGGTTTCCTACAATGAGCAGTTCTTC. Its protein is CASSQEDRVSYNEQFF.

This chain joins TRBV19 and TRBJ2-5; D might be TRBD2 (5 bases). Trimming removed 3 bases at V and 5 bases at J, with 10 bases between. The CDR3 covers 13 residues. Per the germline V gene, CDR1 is LNHDA and CDR2 is SQIVND (reference sequence). DNA of the CDR3: TGTGCCAGTAGTATCGGGGTGATGGAGACCCAGTACTTC. Protein sequence: CASSIGVMETQYF. The full variable domain, its missing parts supplied by reference TRBV19 and TRBJ2-5, is DGGITQSPKYLFRKEGQNVTLSCEQNLNHDAMYWYRQDPGQGLRLIYYSQIVNDFQKGDIAEGYSVSREKKESFPLTVTSAQKNPTAFYLCASSIGVMETQYFGPGTRLLVL.

The J gene is TRBJ1-5, the V gene TRBV4-3; D gene ambiguous. Deletions cut 4 bases from V and 5 bases from J, with 9 bases between. Germline loops: CDR1 LGHNA, CDR2 YSLEER. This CDR3 has 13 amino acids. CDR3 nucleotides: TGCGCCAGCAGCCTCCGGTTGGATCAGCCCCAGCATTTT. It is translated as CASSLRLDQPQHF.